This T cell receptor beta chain was sequenced during a study of OX40 agonist ivuxolimab in advanced cancers. Comment on this clone: The antigen remains undetermined.

Study results and limitations: There was clonal expansion of CD4+ and CD8+ blood T cells by week 6 at 0.1 to 3.0 mg/kg. Partial responders treated at 0.1-3.0 mg/kg exhibited clonal expansion among the lowest measured.

The CDR3 is 17 residues long. V lost 1 base and J lost 8; bases outside the gene matches: 13. At baseline, cycle 4 day 1, and cycle 7 day 1, blood was sampled. Using immunoSEQ multiplex PCR, the repertoire was profiled, and TCRdb retains in-frame clones only, with some absent. The repertoire consists of some 86,000 clones, with about 90% occurring once and the leading ten covering 0.33%. This TCR was sampled from an adult with an advanced solid tumor such as melanoma, head and neck, liver or kidney cancer. The genes are TRBV5-3 and TRBJ1-4; 8 bases are shared with TRBD1. TRBV5-3 is an open reading frame, and its role is uncertain. The source was CD4+ or CD8+ T cells sorted from blood, collected in a trial of the OX40 agonist ivuxolimab. The CDR3 DNA is TGTGCCAGAAGCTTGTTGGGTTCAGGGGGCGCAACAGAAAAACTGTTTTTT. Its protein is CARSLLGSGGATEKLFF.